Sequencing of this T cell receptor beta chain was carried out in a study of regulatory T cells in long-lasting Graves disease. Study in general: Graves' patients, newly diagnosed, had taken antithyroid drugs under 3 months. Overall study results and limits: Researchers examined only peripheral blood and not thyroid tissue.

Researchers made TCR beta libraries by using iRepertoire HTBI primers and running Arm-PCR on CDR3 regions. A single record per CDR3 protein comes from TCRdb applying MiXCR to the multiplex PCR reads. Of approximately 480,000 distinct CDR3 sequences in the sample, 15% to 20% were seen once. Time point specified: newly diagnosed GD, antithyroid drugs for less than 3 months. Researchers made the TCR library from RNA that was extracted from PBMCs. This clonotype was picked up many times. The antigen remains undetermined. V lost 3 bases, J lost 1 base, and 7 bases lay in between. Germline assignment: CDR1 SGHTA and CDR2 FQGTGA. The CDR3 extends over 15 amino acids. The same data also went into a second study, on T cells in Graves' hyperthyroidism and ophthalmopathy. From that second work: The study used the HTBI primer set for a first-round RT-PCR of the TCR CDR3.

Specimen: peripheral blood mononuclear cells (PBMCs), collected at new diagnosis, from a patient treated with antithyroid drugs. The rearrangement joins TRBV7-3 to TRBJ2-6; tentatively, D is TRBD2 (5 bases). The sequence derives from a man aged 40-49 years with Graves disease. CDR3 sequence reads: CASSFGVSGANVLTF. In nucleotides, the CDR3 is TGTGCCAGCAGCTTCGGGGTGTCTGGGGCCAACGTCCTGACTTTC.